The 13 T cell receptor beta chains listed next were all sequenced from one sample in a study of blood T cell repertoires in COVID-19. Repertoires were generated with immunoSEQ multiplex PCR, while TCRdb's copy carries only in-frame clones and drops some. The repertoire holds about 240,000 clones, with around 83% as singletons. Sequenced: peripheral blood. Every receptor here comes from a woman at least 80 years old with acute or convalescent COVID-19.

This chain joins TRBV27 and TRBJ2-3; D is ambiguous. The germline V gene has CDR1 MNHEY and CDR2 SMNVEV (reference sequence). V was pared by 6 bases and J by 1 base, with 11 bases between. The CDR3 consists of 14 residues. CDR3 sequence: CASSPRMGTDTQYF. The CDR3 DNA reads as TGTGCCAGCAGCCCCAGAATGGGCACAGATACGCAGTATTTT.

The chain is built from TRBV6-5 and TRBJ2-7, with TRBD1 matching 7 bases. CDR3 length: 12 residues. The germline V gene encodes CDR1 MNHEY and CDR2 SVGAGI. V lost 6 bases and J lost 5; bases outside the gene matches: 4. CDR3 region: CASSHRGHEQYF. The CDR3 DNA reads as TGTGCCAGCAGCCACAGGGGCCACGAGCAGTACTTC.

This clone was seen a single time. The rearrangement uses TRBV11-2 and TRBJ2-2; D perhaps matches TRBD2 (6 bases). CDR1 SGHAT and CDR2 FQNNGV come from the germline V gene. This CDR3 contains 16 residues. V dropped 5 bases and J dropped 3 bases, with 16 bases sitting between them. The CDR3, as DNA: TGTGCCAGCAGCCGCGGGAATGGGTTCGACACCGGGGAGCTGTTTTTT. It translates to CASSRGNGFDTGELFF.

The chain recombines TRBV5-4 with TRBJ1-2, with TRBD1 matching over 9 bases. V lost 3 bases to trimming and J lost 8 bases; unmatched junction nucleotides: 5. The CDR3 covers 13 residues. Germline V gives CDR1 SGHNT, CDR2 YYREEE (reference sequence). Written as DNA, the CDR3 is TGTGCCAGCAGCTGGGACAGGGCGGGGGGCTACACCTTC. This encodes CASSWDRAGGYTF.

This chain links TRBV4-1 with TRBJ1-6, with D hard to call. The CDR3 is made up of 17 amino acids. V shed 4 bases and J shed 0 bases, with 13 bases lying between them. In germline, CDR1 is MGHRA, CDR2 YSYEKL. DNA for the CDR3: TGCGCCAGCAGCCGAACAGATTCGAGCTCCTATAATTCACCCCTCCACTTT. This encodes CASSRTDSSSYNSPLHF.

This chain uses TRBV2 with TRBJ2-5; D may be TRBD2 (6 bases). Trimming took off 5 bases at V and 0 bases at J, with 7 bases between the two ends. This CDR3 comprises 13 residues. Germline CDR1 reads SNHLY; CDR2 reads FYNNEI. CDR3 bases: TGTGCCAGCAGTCGGGGGAACCAAGAGACCCAGTACTTC. Translating it yields CASSRGNQETQYF.

V is TRBV6-5 and J is TRBJ1-5; tentative D call: TRBD1 (6 bases). CDR1 is MNHEY and CDR2 is SVGAGI in the germline V gene. This CDR3 comprises 14 residues. The germline V and J ends were trimmed by 5 bases and 6 bases, with 14 bases remaining between them. This CDR3 is CASSSQGPGQPQHF. CDR3 nucleotide sequence: TGTGCCAGCAGTAGTCAGGGGCCGGGTCAGCCCCAGCATTTT.

This chain uses TRBV7-3 with TRBJ2-3; TRBD1 matches 7 bases. Germline CDR1 is SGHTA and CDR2 is FQGTGA. V shed 4 bases and J 0 bases; nucleotides not matched to a gene: 4. This CDR3 region has 15 residues. The DNA of the CDR3 is TGTGCCAGCAGCTCCCGGACAGGCAGCACAGATACGCAGTATTTT. It yields the protein CASSSRTGSTDTQYF.

This chain links TRBV18 with TRBJ1-1; D is perhaps TRBD1 (5 bases). The CDR3 extends over 14 amino acids. Germline V gene sequence: CDR1 KGHSH, CDR2 LQKENI. V dropped 9 bases and J dropped 11 bases, with 25 bases sitting between them. The CDR3 coding sequence is TGTGCCAGTTCAACCGCGACAGAAAGCGCTCGCGCTTTCTTT. This translates into CASSTATESARAFF.

This clone was seen only once. The chain has TRBV6-5 and TRBJ1-5; D possibly corresponds to TRBD1 (6 bases). V was shortened by 5 bases and J by 4 bases, with 15 bases between the two germline ends. Germline V gene data show CDR1 as MNHEY and CDR2 as SVGAGI. This CDR3 is built from 15 residues. The CDR3 sequence is CASSNHREENQPQHF. The DNA for the CDR3 is TGTGCCAGCAGTAACCACAGGGAAGAGAATCAGCCCCAGCATTTT.

This clone is a singleton in its sample. The V call is TRBV10-3, the J call TRBJ2-1, with 9 bases fitting TRBD2. The CDR3 consists of 15 residues. Germline CDR1 and CDR2: ENHRY and SYGVKD. V shed 4 bases and J 2 bases; nucleotides not matched to a gene: 3. The CDR3 is CAISGQRGAYNEQFF. The CDR3 DNA is TGTGCCATCAGTGGACAGCGGGGGGCCTACAATGAGCAGTTCTTC.

V and J are TRBV30 and TRBJ1-5, with 7 nucleotides matching TRBD1. The CDR3 has 16 amino acids. Germline V CDR1 and CDR2: GTSNPN, SVGIG (reference sequence). V lost 7 bases to trimming and J lost 7 bases; unmatched junction nucleotides: 19. CDR3 region: CAYNPPSYRGGQPQHF. The CDR3 nucleotides are TGTGCCTATAACCCCCCATCTTACAGGGGCGGCCAGCCCCAGCATTTT.

This rearrangement joins TRBV10-3 to TRBJ2-1; D is uncertain. V gave up 0 bases and J gave up 10 bases, with 16 bases separating them. The CDR3 totals 15 residues. From germline, CDR1 is ENHRY and CDR2 SYGVKD. CDR3 loop: CAISESESTTPEQFF. DNA for the CDR3: TGTGCCATCAGTGAGTCGGAGAGTACAACCCCCGAGCAGTTCTTC.